The source of this T cell receptor beta chain is a study of T cells in Graves' hyperthyroidism and ophthalmopathy. On the study more broadly: Before treatment of any kind, peripheral blood was taken at initial diagnosis.

Reasons for excluding patients were uncontrolled infection, other autoimmune disease, pregnancy or lactation. Diagnosis rested on symptoms, serum thyroxine and TRAb, thyroid ultrasound, and orbital computed tomography. This clonotype was counted at least ten times. Germline V gives CDR1 LGHDT, CDR2 YNNKEL (reference sequence). V dropped 4 bases and J dropped 2 bases, with 17 bases sitting between them. The CDR3 is 16 residues long. What was amplified from RNA transcripts were TCR beta CDR3 regions. HTBI primers were the set used in a first-round RT-PCR of the TCR CDR3. TCRdb reanalysed the multiplex PCR reads using MiXCR and keeps one entry per CDR3 protein. Here the sample spans hundreds of thousands of distinct CDR3 sequences, roughly 20% being singletons.

V is TRBV3-1 and J is TRBJ1-2, with no clear D. The origin of this receptor is a woman in her fifties or sixties with Graves' hyperthyroidism that later progressed to Graves' ophthalmopathy. Sequencing used blood. The CDR3 protein is CASSPAHLQRNYGYTF. CDR3 DNA: TGTGCCAGCAGCCCAGCCCACCTACAGAGGAACTATGGCTACACCTTC.